The rows below give T cell receptor beta chains drawn from one sample of a study of shared clonotypes between healthy human individuals. Here immunoSEQ multiplex PCR was the method, and the copy in TCRdb shows in-frame clones only, minus some. Among nearly 2 million clones listed, about 95% were seen once. The sequenced sample consisted of naive CD8+ T cells sorted from blood. Every receptor here comes from a young man in good health. Both conserved end residues are part of each CDR3. D genes are given only for firm matches. Not every row has a clone size; where given, it reads once, few, many or a size class.

v_gene	abundance	d_gene	j_gene	CDR3nt	CDR3aa
TRBV30	NA	NA	TRBJ2-3	TGTGCCTGGAGTGTCAGGGGGGGGGTAGATACGCAGTATTTT	CAWSVRGGVDTQYF
TRBV13	NA	TRBD1	TRBJ1-1	TGTGCCAGCAGCACTACCGGGACAGGGCTTGAAGCTTTCTTT	CASSTTGTGLEAFF
TRBV14	NA	NA	TRBJ2-7	TGTGCCAGCAGCCAAGATCGAGCTAGCGCCCACGAGCAGTACTTC	CASSQDRASAHEQYF
TRBV30	NA	NA	TRBJ2-2	TGTGCCTGGAGTACAACGAACACCGGGGAGCTGTTTTTT	CAWSTTNTGELFF
TRBV5-4	NA	NA	TRBJ2-1	TGTGCCAGCAGCTTTGAGGACTGGCAGCAGTTCTTC	CASSFEDWQQFF
TRBV13	NA	NA	TRBJ1-1	TGTGCCAGCAGCTTAGGTGGCGGCGAGGCTTTCTTT	CASSLGGGEAFF
TRBV9	NA	NA	TRBJ2-2	TGTGCCAGCAGCGTACAACCAGGGACGAACACCGGGGAGCTGTTTTTT	CASSVQPGTNTGELFF
TRBV7-9	once	NA	TRBJ2-5	TGTGCCAGCAGCCTCCAGGACAGAAAAGAGACCCAGTACTTC	CASSLQDRKETQYF
TRBV5-4	NA	NA	TRBJ2-7	TGTGCCAGCAGCTTGGGAATGGGGGGCTCCTACGAGCAGTACTTC	CASSLGMGGSYEQYF
TRBV28	NA	NA	TRBJ1-5	TGTGCCAGCAGCCCTCCGTTCCGGGACTTTGGTAGGGATCAGCCCCAGCATTTT	CASSPPFRDFGRDQPQHF
TRBV4-3	NA	NA	TRBJ2-5	TGCGCCAGCAGCCAAGAGATGATTGGGCGGTTGTTACCCCGCCAAGAGACCCAGTACTTC	CASSQEMIGRLLPRQETQYF
TRBV5-6	NA	NA	TRBJ2-7	TGTGCCAGCAGTCGACAGACCCTTAACTACGAGCAGTACTTC	CASSRQTLNYEQYF
TRBV30	NA	TRBD1	TRBJ2-2	TGTGCCTGGGGACAGGGGGCGAAGAGCACCGGGGAGCTGTTTTTT	CAWGQGAKSTGELFF
TRBV27	NA	TRBD2	TRBJ2-3	TGTGCCAGCAGCCTTAGCGGGGATGACGCAGATACGCAGTATTTT	CASSLSGDDADTQYF
TRBV29-1	once	NA	TRBJ2-2	TGCAGCGTTGAGATGGGGCGAGGCACCGGGGAGCTGTTTTTT	CSVEMGRGTGELFF
TRBV2	NA	TRBD2	TRBJ2-7	TGTGCCACCAGAGAAGGACTAGCGGGACCCGAGCAGTACTTC	CATREGLAGPEQYF
TRBV5-6	NA	TRBD1	TRBJ2-7	TGTGCCAGCAGCTTCCAGGACAGGGTACTCTACGAGCAGTACTTC	CASSFQDRVLYEQYF
TRBV7-8	NA	NA	TRBJ1-3	TGTGCCAGCAGCACGGGAGTCTCTGGAAACACCATATATTTT	CASSTGVSGNTIYF
TRBV5-1	NA	NA	TRBJ1-2	TGCGCCAGCAGCGGAATAGATGAGGACGGATTTCATCGTGGCTATGGCTACACCTTC	CASSGIDEDGFHRGYGYTF
TRBV5-1	NA	NA	TRBJ2-1	TGCGCCAGCCAAGTCGATCCCTACAATGAGCAGTTCTTC	CASQVDPYNEQFF
TRBV6-6	NA	TRBD1	TRBJ2-7	TGTGCCAGCAGACCCGGGACAGGGGTCTACGAGCAGTACTTC	CASRPGTGVYEQYF
TRBV6-1	NA	TRBD1	TRBJ1-2	TGTGCCAGCAGTGTAGACAGGGGGTCGGGTTTGGGCTACACCTTC	CASSVDRGSGLGYTF
TRBV10-1	NA	NA	TRBJ2-7	TGCGCCAGCAGTGACAGGAGCTCCTACGAGCAGTACTTC	CASSDRSSYEQYF
TRBV4-1	NA	TRBD2	TRBJ2-5	TGCGCCAGCAGCCAAGGACCCGGGACTAGCGGTGTGACCCAGTACTTC	CASSQGPGTSGVTQYF
TRBV28	NA	TRBD1	TRBJ1-6	TGTGCCAGCAGTTCTAGGACAGGCTTTTTACCCCTCCACTTT	CASSSRTGFLPLHF
TRBV6-5	NA	NA	TRBJ2-1	TGTGCCAGCAGTCCCACGAGGGCCCGGGGCGATGAGCAGTTCTTC	CASSPTRARGDEQFF
TRBV6-4	NA	NA	TRBJ2-3	TGTGCCAGCAGTGACGACCTGTTAACAGATACGCAGTATTTT	CASSDDLLTDTQYF
TRBV6-5	NA	NA	TRBJ1-6	TGTGCCAGCAGTTCCCCCGGGGACAATTCACCCCTCCACTTT	CASSSPGDNSPLHF
TRBV7-9	few	NA	TRBJ1-4	TGTGCCAGCAGCTCCGGGACGGCTGCAACTAATGAAAAACTGTTTTTT	CASSSGTAATNEKLFF
TRBV27	NA	NA	TRBJ2-1	TGTGCCAGCTCCCTGGTAGGGGATGAGCAGTTCTTC	CASSLVGDEQFF
TRBV18	NA	NA	TRBJ1-2	TGTGCCAGCTCACCACCCTCAGGCTATGGCTACACCTTC	CASSPPSGYGYTF
TRBV10-3	NA	TRBD1	TRBJ2-6	TGTGCCATCAGTGCGGGAAAGGGACAGGGGACAGGGGCCAACGTCCTGACTTTC	CAISAGKGQGTGANVLTF
TRBV27	NA	TRBD1	TRBJ2-7	TGTGCCAGCAGTAGGTCGACAGGGACGTTCGCCTACGAGCAGTACTTC	CASSRSTGTFAYEQYF
TRBV2	NA	NA	TRBJ2-3	TGTGCCAGCAGTGAAGCAGTAGGGATCACAGATACGCAGTATTTT	CASSEAVGITDTQYF
TRBV12-5	once	TRBD2	TRBJ2-3	TGTGCTAGTGGTCCGGGACTAGCTGGCACAGATACGCAGTATTTT	CASGPGLAGTDTQYF
TRBV15	NA	NA	TRBJ1-2	TGTGCCACCAGCAGAGATTTAACAGGGTCGACCGATCCATATGGCTACACCTTC	CATSRDLTGSTDPYGYTF
TRBV6-5	NA	TRBD1	TRBJ2-7	TGTGCCAGCAGTGGGGACAGAACCTACGAGCAGTACTTC	CASSGDRTYEQYF
TRBV11-2	NA	TRBD2	TRBJ2-1	TGTGCCAGCAGCTTAGGGCTAGCGGGGTTCTCCTACAATGAGCAGTTCTTC	CASSLGLAGFSYNEQFF
TRBV6-1	NA	NA	TRBJ2-7	TGTGCCAGCAGTGAAGGCAGTTTCGGCTACGAGCAGTACTTC	CASSEGSFGYEQYF
TRBV5-4	NA	NA	TRBJ1-2	TGTGCCAGCAGCCCCCGGCAGGGAAACTATGGCTACACCTTC	CASSPRQGNYGYTF
TRBV7-9	NA	NA	TRBJ2-7	TGTGCCAGCAACCCACTGCTGCCCCCCTACGAGCAGTACTTC	CASNPLLPPYEQYF
TRBV19	NA	NA	TRBJ1-5	TGTGCCAGTAGTATTAACGCCATAGGCAATCAGCCCCAGCATTTT	CASSINAIGNQPQHF
TRBV10-3	NA	TRBD2	TRBJ2-7	TGTGCCATCAGCCCGACTAGCGGCGCCTACGAGCAGTACTTC	CAISPTSGAYEQYF
TRBV27	NA	TRBD1	TRBJ1-5	TGTGCCAGCAGTCTCCAGGGGGCGCGGCAGCCCCAGCATTTT	CASSLQGARQPQHF
TRBV6-1	NA	TRBD1	TRBJ2-7	TGTGCCAGCAGTGCAGGAGGGACAGGGGGCCACGAGCAGTACTTC	CASSAGGTGGHEQYF